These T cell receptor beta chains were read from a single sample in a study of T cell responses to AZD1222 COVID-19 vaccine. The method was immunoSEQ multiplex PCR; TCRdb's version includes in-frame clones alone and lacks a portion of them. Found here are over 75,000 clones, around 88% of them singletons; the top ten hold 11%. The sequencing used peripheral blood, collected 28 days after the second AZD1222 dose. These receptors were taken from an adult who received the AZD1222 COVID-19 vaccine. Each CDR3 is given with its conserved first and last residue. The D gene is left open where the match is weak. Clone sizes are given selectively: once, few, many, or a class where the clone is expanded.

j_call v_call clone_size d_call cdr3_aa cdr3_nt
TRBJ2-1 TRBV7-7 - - CASSSRRGVEQFF TGTGCTAGCAGCTCTCGCAGGGGAGTGGAGCAGTTCTTC
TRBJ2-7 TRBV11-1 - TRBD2 CASSAPGLAGGNEQYF TGTGCCAGCAGCGCACCGGGACTAGCGGGGGGCAACGAGCAGTACTTC
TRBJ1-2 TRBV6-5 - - CASTLGGGPNYGYTF TGTGCCAGCACCCTGGGAGGCGGACCGAACTATGGCTACACCTTC
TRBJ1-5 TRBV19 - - CASSSQAGQPQHF TGTGCCAGTAGTTCCCAGGCGGGACAGCCCCAGCATTTT
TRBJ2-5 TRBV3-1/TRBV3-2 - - CASTQIRASEETQYF TGTGCCAGCACCCAAATCCGGGCTTCGGAAGAGACCCAGTACTTC
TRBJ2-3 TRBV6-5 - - CASSYQGSTDTQYF TGTGCCAGCAGTTACCAGGGGAGCACAGATACGCAGTATTTT
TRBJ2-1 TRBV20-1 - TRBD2 CSAGGTSADTYNEQFF TGCAGTGCTGGTGGGACTAGCGCGGATACCTACAATGAGCAGTTCTTC
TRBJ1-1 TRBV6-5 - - CASSYNRFAEAFF TGTGCCAGCAGTTACAATAGGTTCGCTGAAGCTTTCTTT
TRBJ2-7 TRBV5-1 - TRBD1 CASSQGQGAHSLRSSYEQYF TGCGCCAGCAGCCAGGGACAGGGGGCTCATTCCCTAAGGAGCTCCTACGAGCAGTACTTC
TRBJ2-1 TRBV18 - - CASSPLGVYNEQFF TGTGCCAGCTCACCACTGGGTGTTTACAATGAGCAGTTCTTC
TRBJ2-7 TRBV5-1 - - CASSLTGYDEQYF TGCGCCAGCAGCTTGACCGGTTATGACGAGCAGTACTTC
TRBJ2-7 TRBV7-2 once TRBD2 CASSQGLAPIPEQYF TGTGCCAGCAGCCAGGGACTAGCCCCGATCCCGGAGCAGTACTTC
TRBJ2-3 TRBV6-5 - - CASSYQLASADTQYF TGTGCCAGCAGTTATCAGTTAGCGTCCGCAGATACGCAGTATTTT
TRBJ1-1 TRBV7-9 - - CASSRGGGEAFF TGTGCCAGCAGCCGCGGTGGAGGTGAAGCTTTCTTT
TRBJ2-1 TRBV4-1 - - CASSQDPLGSYNEQFF TGCGCCAGCAGCCAAGATCCACTGGGCTCCTACAATGAGCAGTTCTTC